A single sample gave rise to the 17 T cell receptor beta chains below, sequenced in a study of blood T cell repertoires in COVID-19. The repertoire was sequenced with immunoSEQ multiplex PCR; TCRdb's copy has only in-frame clones and lacks some. There are 95,000 to 150,000 clones in the sample; 80% occur only once, and around 15% lies in the top ten. The sample was peripheral blood. Receptor source: a man aged 55 to 69 with active or convalescent COVID-19.

The genes are TRBV6-5 and TRBJ1-2; the match to TRBD1 covers 7 bases. V lost 3 bases to trimming and J lost 4 bases; unmatched junction nucleotides: 2. Germline V lookup: CDR1 MNHEY, CDR2 SVGAGI. The CDR3 length is 13 residues. CDR3 sequence reads: CASSYGDSYGYTF. CDR3 DNA: TGTGCCAGCAGTTATGGGGACAGCTATGGCTACACCTTC.

This clone was counted a few times. V and J are TRBV5-6 and TRBJ1-2, with 9 bases matching TRBD1. This CDR3 contains 14 residues. Germline V gives CDR1 SGHDT, CDR2 YYEEEE. V shed 0 bases, J shed 4 bases, and the junction held 1 base outside the gene matches. The CDR3 DNA follows: TGTGCCAGCAGCTTGGGGACAGGGGCCTATGGCTACACCTTC. Translation gives CASSLGTGAYGYTF.

The chain employs TRBV6-5 and TRBJ2-1; tentatively, D is TRBD1 (5 bases). The CDR3 extends over 11 amino acids. Germline lookup yields CDR1 MNHEY and CDR2 SVGAGI. Between the trimmed V and J ends, which lost 7 bases and 6 bases, there was a span of 7 bases. The CDR3 DNA sequence: TGTGCCAGCAAGGGGATCAATGAGCAGTTCTTC. Its protein product is CASKGINEQFF.

V is TRBV7-8 and J is TRBJ2-3; D might be TRBD2 (5 bases). This CDR3 comprises 12 residues. CDR1 and CDR2 (germline): SGHVS, FQNEAQ. V lost 4 bases to trimming and J lost 6 bases, with 8 bases between them. CDR3 DNA: TGTGCCAGCAGCTACGGGGTGGATACGCAGTATTTT. Translation gives CASSYGVDTQYF.

J is TRBJ1-5 and V is TRBV19; D not resolved. Germline-derived CDR1 and CDR2 are LNHDA and SQIVND (reference sequence). The CDR3 length is 15 residues. V was pared by 2 bases and J by 0 bases, with 8 bases between. CDR3 DNA: TGTGCCAGTAGTATACCAGAATATAGCAATCAGCCCCAGCATTTT. This encodes CASSIPEYSNQPQHF.

The rearrangement joins TRBV7-8 to TRBJ2-3; 11 bases fit TRBD2. The V and J ends lost 4 bases and 2 bases, in that order; junction bases with no gene match: 8. Germline V gene lookup returns CDR1 SGHVS and CDR2 FQNEAQ. CDR3 length equals 17 residues. The CDR3 DNA is TGTGCCAGCAGCTCTTCAAGACTAGCGGGATTCACAGATACGCAGTATTTT. This codes for CASSSSRLAGFTDTQYF.

The rearrangement uses TRBV2 and TRBJ2-1; TRBD2 agrees at 11 bases. The germline V gene encodes CDR1 SNHLY and CDR2 FYNNEI. The CDR3 totals 18 residues. The J segment lost 8 bases and the V segment lost 4 bases, leaving 16 bases of the junction unmatched. The CDR3 is CASSVGLAGGPIDYEQFF. DNA for the CDR3: TGTGCCAGCAGTGTCGGCCTAGCGGGAGGCCCCATTGATTATGAGCAGTTCTTC.

The J gene is TRBJ2-1, the V gene TRBV5-1, with a possible D match to TRBD2 (5 bases). The V end was cut by 4 bases, the J end by 4 bases, with 12 bases between. Germline V CDR1 and CDR2: SGHRS, YFSETQ. The length of the CDR3 is 14 residues. The CDR3 spells CASSTPEGYNEQFF. For the CDR3, the DNA is TGCGCCAGCAGCACCCCCGAGGGTTACAATGAGCAGTTCTTC.

This clone was observed a handful of times. The rearrangement uses TRBV27 and TRBJ2-7, with 9 bases matching TRBD2. J lost 1 base, V lost 5 bases, and 3 bases had no gene match. This CDR3 has 14 residues. The germline V gene encodes CDR1 MNHEY and CDR2 SMNVEV (reference sequence). CDR3 sequence: CASSVSGSSYEQYF. Here the CDR3 DNA reads TGTGCCAGCAGTGTTAGCGGGAGTTCCTACGAGCAGTACTTC.

The V gene is TRBV7-2, the J gene TRBJ1-2; D unclear. Germline CDR1 SGHTA, CDR2 FQGNSA. The CDR3 sequence is 16 residues long. Trimming left V 0 bases short and J 8 bases short, with 19 bases between. CDR3 nucleotide sequence: TGTGCCAGCAGCTTAGCGCGGATTGGAGGAGGTTACGGCTACACCTTC. Translating it yields CASSLARIGGGYGYTF.

V is TRBV10-3 and J is TRBJ2-7, with TRBD2 matching 8 bases. This CDR3 has 13 amino acids. Unmatched junction bases numbered 7, after V lost 8 bases and J lost 4 bases. Germline CDR1 is ENHRY and CDR2 is SYGVKD. DNA for the CDR3: TGTGCCATCCGTAGCGGGGCGGGGTACGAGCAGTACTTC. Translation gives CAIRSGAGYEQYF.

The chain combines TRBV7-3 with TRBJ2-3, with 13 bases identical to TRBD2. Unmatched junction bases numbered 4, after V lost 4 bases and J lost 6 bases. The germline gives CDR1 SGHTA, CDR2 FQGTGA. This CDR3 has 15 residues. Here the CDR3 DNA reads TGTGCCAGCAGCTCTGGACTAGCGGGAGCGGATACGCAGTATTTT. Its protein is CASSSGLAGADTQYF.

This clone was detected once. The chain is built from TRBV5-6 and TRBJ1-1; weak D call: TRBD1 (5 bases). The CDR3 loop spans 16 amino acids. Germline loops: CDR1 SGHDT, CDR2 YYEEEE. Trimming removed 0 bases from V and 1 base from J, with 13 bases in between. The CDR3 sequence: CASSLEGVNSNTEAFF. The CDR3, as DNA: TGTGCCAGCAGCTTGGAAGGGGTCAACTCGAACACTGAAGCTTTCTTT.

V and J are TRBV15 and TRBJ2-2, with 11 bases aligning to TRBD1. Germline CDR1 and CDR2: LNHNV and YYDKDF (reference sequence). V gave up 4 bases and J gave up 6 bases; unmatched junction bases: 7. The CDR3 is 16 residues long. CDR3 in DNA: TGTGCCACCAGCAAACGTGGACAGGGGGCGGCCGGGGAGCTGTTTTTT. Translated, it gives CATSKRGQGAAGELFF. The full variable domain, with the rest looked up from reference TRBV15 and TRBJ2-2, is DAMVIQNPRYQVTQFGKPVTLSCSQTLNHNVMYWYQQKSSQAPKLLFHYYDKDFNNEADTPDNFQSRRPNTSFCFLDIRSPGLGDTAMYLCATSKRGQGAAGELFFGEGSRLTVL.

This chain joins TRBV11-3 and TRBJ2-1; 7 bases map to TRBD2. After removal of 5 bases from V and 3 bases from J, the junction contained 10 bases not matched to a gene. Germline V gene lookup returns CDR1 SGHNT and CDR2 YENEEA. The CDR3 covers 16 residues. The CDR3 nucleotides read TGTGCCAGCAGCCGCGAATCTAGCGGCTACTACAATGAGCAGTTCTTC. The encoded protein is CASSRESSGYYNEQFF. Supplemented by reference TRBV11-3 and TRBJ2-1, the full variable domain reads EAGVVQSPRYKIIEKKQPVAFWCNPISGHNTLYWYLQNLGQGPELLIRYENEEAVDDSQLPKDRFSAERLKGVDSTLKIQPAELGDSAVYLCASSRESSGYYNEQFFGPGTRLTVL.

CDR3 DNA: TGCGCCAGCAGCCAATCCAGGGGGGAATGGAGCCTGCCCCAGCATTTT. It specifies CASSQSRGEWSLPQHF. The chain combines TRBV4-3 with TRBJ1-5; TRBD1 aligns across 7 bases. This CDR3 comprises 16 residues. The germline CDR1 and CDR2 sequences are LGHNA and YSLEER. V lost 2 bases, J lost 9 bases, and 13 bases stayed unmatched.

A few counts support this clone. The chain couples TRBV6-2 or TRBV6-3 to TRBJ2-1, with 10 bases identical to TRBD2. The CDR3 is made up of 14 amino acids. Germline loops: CDR1 MNHEY, CDR2 SVGEGT. The J segment lost 6 bases and the V segment lost 6 bases, leaving 5 bases of the junction unmatched. In nucleotides, the CDR3 is TGTGCCAGCAGCCTAACTAGCGGGGTCAATGAGCAGTTCTTC. Encoded protein: CASSLTSGVNEQFF.